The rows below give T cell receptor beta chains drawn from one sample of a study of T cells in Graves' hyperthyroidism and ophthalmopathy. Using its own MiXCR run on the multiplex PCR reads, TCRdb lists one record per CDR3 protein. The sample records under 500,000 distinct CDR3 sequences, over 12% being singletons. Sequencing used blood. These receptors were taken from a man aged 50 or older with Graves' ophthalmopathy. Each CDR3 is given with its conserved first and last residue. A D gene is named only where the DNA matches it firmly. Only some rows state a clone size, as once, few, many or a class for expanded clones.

CASSNLVGEQFF	TGTGCCAGTAGTAACCTCGTGGGAGAGCAGTTCTTC	TRBV19	TRBJ2-1	NA	NA
CASSIPRGRDEYEQYF	TGTGCCAGCAGCATCCCCCGGGGCAGGGACGAGTACGAGCAGTACTTC	TRBV28	TRBJ2-7	many	NA
CASSYPGRLNNEQFF	TGTGCCAGCAGTTACCCGGGACGGCTCAACAATGAGCAGTTCTTC	TRBV6-2/TRBV6-3	TRBJ2-1	NA	NA
CASSKPDRGYGYTF	TGCGCCAGCAGCAAACCAGACAGGGGGTATGGCTACACCTTC	TRBV5-1	TRBJ1-2	many	TRBD1
CASSLEHPSYEQYF	TGTGCCAGCAGCTTAGAACACCCCTCCTACGAGCAGTACTTC	TRBV7-2	TRBJ2-7	NA	NA
CASSAKNSLSYNGQFF	TGTGCCAGCAGTGCTAAGAACTCACTCTCCTACAATGGGCAGTTCTTC	TRBV2	TRBJ2-1	NA	NA
CASSLSPTDSNDGYTF	TGTGCCAGCAGCTTATCCCCGACAGATAGTAACGATGGCTACACCTTC	TRBV11-2	TRBJ1-2	many	NA
CASSSPGGTYEQYF	TGTGCCAGCAGCTCCCCGGGGGGTACCTACGAGCAGTACTTC	TRBV28	TRBJ2-7	many	TRBD2
CASSPPTAGHNEQFF	TGTGCCAGCAGCCCCCCCACGGCTGGTCACAATGAGCAGTTCTTC	TRBV4-2	TRBJ2-1	many	NA
CASSLTPGSNQPQHF	TGTGCCAGCAGCTTGACCCCGGGGAGCAATCAGCCCCAGCATTTT	TRBV11-2	TRBJ1-5	few	NA
CAIRAGLFGYGYTF	TGTGCCATCAGGGCAGGGCTTTTCGGATACGGCTACACCTTC	TRBV6-2/TRBV6-3	TRBJ1-2	NA	NA
CSARGGGQNTGELFF	TGCAGTGCTAGAGGTGGTGGACAGAACACCGGGGAGCTGTTTTTT	TRBV20-1	TRBJ2-2	many	NA
CASRKQGAGPNTGELFF	TGTGCCAGCAGGAAGCAGGGAGCCGGTCCGAACACCGGGGAGCTGTTTTTT	TRBV6-1	TRBJ2-2	NA	NA
CASSPGKQVYMNTEAFF	TGTGCCAGCAGTCCGGGGAAACAGGTCTATATGAACACTGAAGCTTTCTTT	TRBV12-3/TRBV12-4	TRBJ1-1	many	NA